This T cell receptor beta chain is from a study of CD8+CD57+ T cells in acquired aplastic anemia (dated by TCRdb to 2017 to 2018). For context, the study as a whole: On average, sorted CD4+ and CD8+ cells yielded 3.2 ug of extracted DNA, with a range of roughly 0.19 to 27.4 ug. CD8+CD57+ expansion was defined as frequency above the mean frequency observed in healthy subjects. Here is what the overall study found, with its caveats: CD8+ Simpson's diversity did not differ significantly between patients and healthy controls (P=0.060). Around 28 CD8+ CDR3 sequences were found to be shared between patients and controls, but these sequences appeared to be highly expressed in patients and within the immunodominant clones of the patients.

Ends trimmed: V by 6 bases, J by 6 bases; bases unmatched to a gene: 10. The cysteine opens and the phenylalanine closes a CDR3 of 14 amino acids. Just the 42-base CDR3 DNA is kept, in frame starting at base 1. CDR1 is given as SNHLY and CDR2 as FYNNEI, both from the germline V gene. The patients picked for sequencing were ones in whom flow cytometry had shown an expansion of CD8+CD57+ cells. Every patient had severe acquired aplastic anemia, diagnosed using the International Study of Aplastic Anemia and Agranulocytosis and Camitta criteria. Patients had received no therapy at the time of blood sampling. In the study, sorted CD4+ and CD8+ blood T cells from patients with severe aplastic anemia and from healthy subjects underwent deep sequencing of TCR repertoires. In the USA, patient enrollment took place under clinicaltrials.gov protocols 00001620, 01623167, 00001397, 00071045, 00081523 and 00961064. Ficoll-Paque density gradient centrifugation was used to isolate peripheral blood mononuclear cells. Before DNA was extracted, CD4+ and CD8+ T cells were sorted using either FACS or magnetic beads.

Genomic DNA served as template for TCR beta VDJ combination and CDR3 sequence profiling. An Illumina HiSeq 2000 was the platform used for TCR repertoire sequencing. The published analysis was carried out like this. Repertoire assessment relied on Simpson's diversity index, CDR3 size and DJ length profiles, and TRBV/TRBJ rearrangement plots. The most abundant DNA sequence in the deep sequencing data was taken as the immunodominant clone. CDR3 amino acid sequences were screened for sharing across subjects and were compared with published repertoires and the VDJdb database. Using fastp at Q25 and MiXCR, TCRdb reprocessed the public reads and kept productive beta chains. Identical CDR3 proteins give one entry, which carries the most common genes and DNA. TCRdb's processing, not the study's, gives the V and J calls here. The sample table records 75,000 to 80,000 distinct CDR3 sequences; about three quarters of these occur just once. The top ten clonotypes cover 65% to 85% of the sample.

On this clonotype: The antigen it recognizes is unknown. Per-nucleotide qualities are absent, and no much larger clonotype sits a single base away.

The sample consisted of sorted CD4+, CD8+, or CD8+CD57+ T cells (not recorded which) from PBMCs. The TCR sequence derives from a human donor with aplastic anemia. Here the chain combines TRBV2 and TRBJ2-7, with 8 bases aligning to TRBD1. The CDR3 reads as follows: CASSAADTGGEQYF. The nucleotide sequence is TGTGCCAGCAGCGCGGCCGATACAGGGGGCGAGCAGTACTTC.